The 9 T cell receptor beta chains below all came from one sample that was sequenced in a study of shared clonotypes between healthy human individuals. The method was immunoSEQ multiplex PCR; TCRdb's version includes in-frame clones alone and lacks a portion of them. Here the sample spans over a million clones, around 78% being singletons. Sequencing input: memory CD4+ T cells from PBMCs. Subset reported: CD45RA-negative fraction. The source is a man aged 18 to 29 in good health. Some clones in this sample may be carry-over from other donors' samples.

This clone was recorded only once. The V and J genes are TRBV28 and TRBJ2-1, with 8 bases that match TRBD2. V shed 3 bases, J shed 7 bases, and the junction held 8 bases outside the gene matches. Germline V lookup: CDR1 MDHEN, CDR2 SYDVKM. The CDR3 covers 15 residues. The CDR3 region is CASSFPGGTSNEQFF. The CDR3 bases are TGTGCCAGCAGTTTCCCGGGAGGGACCTCAAATGAGCAGTTCTTC.

The chain has TRBV2 and TRBJ2-4; a possible D gene is TRBD2 (5 bases). Germline values: CDR1 SNHLY, CDR2 FYNNEI. V lost 5 bases and J 9 bases, leaving 14 bases between the germline ends. This CDR3 region has 13 residues. The CDR3 nucleotides read TGTGCCAGCAGTCCCCCGAACGCGGGCATTCAGTACTTC. Translated, it gives CASSPPNAGIQYF. The variable domain in full, with the rest retrieved from reference TRBV2 and TRBJ2-4, is EPEVTQTPSHQVTQMGQEVILRCVPISNHLYFYWYRQILGQKVEFLVSFYNNEISEKSEIFDDQFSVERPDGSNFTLKIRSTKLEDSAMYFCASSPPNAGIQYFGAGTRLSVL.

The chain is built from TRBV23-1 and TRBJ2-7; 7 nucleotides match TRBD2. TRBV23-1 is flagged as an ORF with uncertain function. CDR3 length: 15 residues. Trimming removed 2 bases from V and 0 bases from J; junction bases left unmatched: 4. Here the CDR3 DNA reads TGCGCCAGCAGTCAAAGGCGGGAGACCTCCTACGAGCAGTACTTC. Amino acid sequence: CASSQRRETSYEQYF.

This clone came up a few times. The chain is built from TRBV12-5 and TRBJ1-3; D is unresolved. V was pared by 2 bases and J by 5 bases, with 4 bases between. The CDR3 extends over 12 amino acids. Germline V gene sequence: CDR1 LGHNT, CDR2 FRNRAP. The CDR3 DNA reads TGTGCTAGTGGTTTGAGTCGAAACACCATATATTTT. This sequence encodes CASGLSRNTIYF.

The table lists this clone with a count of one. V gene TRBV5-4 combines with J gene TRBJ1-2, with 9 nucleotides matching TRBD1. The CDR3 is 15 amino acids. Germline V gives CDR1 SGHNT, CDR2 YYREEE (reference sequence). V gave up 0 bases and J gave up 3 bases; unmatched junction bases: 3. The chain's CDR3 is CASSLGQGGDYGYTF. The CDR3 DNA sequence: TGTGCCAGCAGCTTGGGACAGGGGGGGGACTATGGCTACACCTTC.

The chain uses TRBV28 and TRBJ1-2; D perhaps matches TRBD1 (5 bases). There are 13 residues in the CDR3. V lost 3 bases to trimming and J lost 7 bases, with 12 bases between them. Germline values: CDR1 MDHEN, CDR2 SYDVKM. The CDR3 nucleotides read TGTGCCAGCAGTTTGGGCAGGGAGGTTGGCTACACCTTC. It is translated as CASSLGREVGYTF.

The V call is TRBV29-1, the J call TRBJ1-2; weak D call: TRBD1 (6 bases). Per germline, CDR1 SQVTM and CDR2 ANQGSEA. This CDR3 has 13 amino acids. V was clipped by 6 bases and J by 4 bases, with 15 bases between them. The CDR3: CSVEGGFGYGYTF. The CDR3 coding sequence is TGCAGCGTCGAGGGGGGTTTCGGCTATGGCTACACCTTC.

The V and J genes are TRBV30 and TRBJ1-5; D might be TRBD1 (5 bases). Trimming removed 2 bases at V and 7 bases at J, with 21 bases between. Per germline, CDR1 GTSNPN and CDR2 SVGIG (reference sequence). The CDR3 extends over 16 amino acids. The DNA of the CDR3 is TGTGCCTGGAGTATCCGAGGGACCCCGGGGAACCAGCCCCAGCATTTT. This codes for CAWSIRGTPGNQPQHF. Based on the CDR3 plus reference TRBV30 and TRBJ1-5, the full variable domain is SQTIHQWPATLVQPVGSPLSLECTVEGTSNPNLYWYRQAAGRGLQLLFYSVGIGQISSEVPQNLSASRPQDRQFILSSKKLLLSDSGFYLCAWSIRGTPGNQPQHFGDGTRLSIL.

This chain connects TRBV7-9 to TRBJ2-6; D unclear. The CDR3 consists of 14 residues. With 4 bases removed from V and 4 bases from J, the gap between germline ends came to 8 bases. Per the germline V gene, CDR1 is SEHNR and CDR2 is FQNEAQ (reference sequence). In DNA, the CDR3 is TGTGCCAGCAGCTCGGCAGCGGGGGCCAACGTCCTGACTTTC. Translation gives CASSSAAGANVLTF.